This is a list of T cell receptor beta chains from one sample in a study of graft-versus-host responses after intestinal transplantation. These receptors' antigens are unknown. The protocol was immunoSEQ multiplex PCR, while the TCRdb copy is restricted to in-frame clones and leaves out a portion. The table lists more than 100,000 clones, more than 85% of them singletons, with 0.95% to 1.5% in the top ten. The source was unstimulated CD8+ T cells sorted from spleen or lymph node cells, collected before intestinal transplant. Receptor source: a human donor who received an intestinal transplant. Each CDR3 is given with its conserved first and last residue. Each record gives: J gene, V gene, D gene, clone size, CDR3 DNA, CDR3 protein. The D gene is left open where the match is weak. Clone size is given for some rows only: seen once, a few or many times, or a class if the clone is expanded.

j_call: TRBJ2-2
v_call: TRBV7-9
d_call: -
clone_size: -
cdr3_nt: TGTGCCAGCAGCTTGGGGGGCTCGGGCACCGGGGAGCTGTTTTTT
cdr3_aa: CASSLGGSGTGELFF

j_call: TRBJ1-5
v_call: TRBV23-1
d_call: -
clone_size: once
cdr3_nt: TGCGCCAATCTGAGGGGAGGGGCTCAGCCCCAGCATTTT
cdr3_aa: CANLRGGAQPQHF

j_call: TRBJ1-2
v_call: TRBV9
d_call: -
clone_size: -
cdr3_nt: TGTGCCAGCAGCGTAGTTCCAACCCCGGGGAGGGATGGCTACACCTTC
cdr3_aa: CASSVVPTPGRDGYTF

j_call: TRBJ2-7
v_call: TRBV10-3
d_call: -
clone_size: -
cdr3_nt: TGTGCCATCAGGGAGGCTTCGGCCTACGAGCAGTACTTC
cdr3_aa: CAIREASAYEQYF

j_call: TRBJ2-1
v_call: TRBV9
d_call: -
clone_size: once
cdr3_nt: TGTGCCAGCAGCGCCCGCTACAGGGAGAATGAGCAGTTCTTC
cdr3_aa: CASSARYRENEQFF

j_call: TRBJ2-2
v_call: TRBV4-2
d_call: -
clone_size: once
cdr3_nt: TGTGCCAGCAGCCAGGAGGGGTCCTACACCGGGGAGCTGTTTTTT
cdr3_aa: CASSQEGSYTGELFF

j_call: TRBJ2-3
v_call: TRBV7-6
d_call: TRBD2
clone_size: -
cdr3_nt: TGTGCCAGCAGCCTCCCCGGGACTAGCGGTCATCAGATCCTCACAGATACGCAGTATTTT
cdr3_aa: CASSLPGTSGHQILTDTQYF

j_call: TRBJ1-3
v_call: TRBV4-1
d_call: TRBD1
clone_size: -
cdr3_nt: TGCGCCAGCAGCCAAGCAGACAGGGGTTACTCTGGAAACACCATATATTTT
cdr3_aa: CASSQADRGYSGNTIYF

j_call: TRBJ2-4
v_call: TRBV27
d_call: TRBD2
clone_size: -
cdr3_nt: TGTGCCAGCAGTCCAATGGGACTAAGCCAAAAAAGCATTCAGTACTTC
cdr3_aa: CASSPMGLSQKSIQYF

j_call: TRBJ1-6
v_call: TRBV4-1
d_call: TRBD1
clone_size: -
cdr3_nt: TGCGCCAGCAGCCCTCTGGGGACAGACGGTTCACCCCTCCACTTT
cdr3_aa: CASSPLGTDGSPLHF

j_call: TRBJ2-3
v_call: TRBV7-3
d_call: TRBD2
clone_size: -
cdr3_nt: TGTGCCAGCAGGTCTCCTAGCGGTTCAGATACGCAGTATTTT
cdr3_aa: CASRSPSGSDTQYF

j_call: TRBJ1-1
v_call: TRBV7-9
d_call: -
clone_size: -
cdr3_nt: TGTGCCAGCAGCTTACTACAGGGACTTCCCACTGAAGCTTTCTTT
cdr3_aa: CASSLLQGLPTEAFF

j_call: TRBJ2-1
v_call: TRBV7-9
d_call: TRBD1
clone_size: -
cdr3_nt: TGTGCCAGCAGAAAACCGGGACAGACGTACAATGAGCAGTTCTTC
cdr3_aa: CASRKPGQTYNEQFF

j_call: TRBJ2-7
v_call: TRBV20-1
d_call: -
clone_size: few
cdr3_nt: TGCAGTGCTAGAGAGGGTTACGAGCAGTACTTC
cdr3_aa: CSAREGYEQYF

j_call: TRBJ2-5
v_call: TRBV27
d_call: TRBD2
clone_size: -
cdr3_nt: TGTGCCAGCAAAATGACTAGCGGGGGGGGAGAGACCCAGTACTTC
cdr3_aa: CASKMTSGGGETQYF

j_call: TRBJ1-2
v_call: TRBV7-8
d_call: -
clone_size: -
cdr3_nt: TGTGCCAGCAGCGGAGAGGGGCCAGAGAGCTACACCTTC
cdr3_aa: CASSGEGPESYTF

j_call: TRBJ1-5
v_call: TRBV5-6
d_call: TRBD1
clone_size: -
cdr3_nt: TGTGCCAGCAGTACCTGGACAGGAGGTCCTAGCAATCAGCCCCAGCATTTT
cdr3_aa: CASSTWTGGPSNQPQHF

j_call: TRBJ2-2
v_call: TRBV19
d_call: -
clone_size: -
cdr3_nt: TGTGCCAGTAGTATTACAGACACCGGGGAGCTGTTTTTT
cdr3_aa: CASSITDTGELFF

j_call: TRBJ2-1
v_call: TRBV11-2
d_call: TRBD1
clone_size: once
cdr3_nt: TGTGCCAGCAGTCACGCCCGGGACAGGATCTTC
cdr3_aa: CASSHARDRIF

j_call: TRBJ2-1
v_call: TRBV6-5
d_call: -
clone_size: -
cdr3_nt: TGTGCCAGCAGTTCCAGCGGACGTGAGCAGTTCTTC
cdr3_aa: CASSSSGREQFF

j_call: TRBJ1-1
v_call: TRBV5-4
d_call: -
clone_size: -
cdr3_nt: TGTGCCAGCAGCTTGGGCGACACTGAAGCTTTCTTT
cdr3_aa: CASSLGDTEAFF

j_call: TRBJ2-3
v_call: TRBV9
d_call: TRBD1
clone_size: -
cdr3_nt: TGTGCCAGCAGCCCCGGGACAGCGAACACAGATACGCAGTATTTT
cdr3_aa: CASSPGTANTDTQYF

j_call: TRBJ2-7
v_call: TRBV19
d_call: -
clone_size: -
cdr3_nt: TGTGCCAGTAGTACCTTCAGTGGAACCTACGAGCAGTACTTC
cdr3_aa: CASSTFSGTYEQYF

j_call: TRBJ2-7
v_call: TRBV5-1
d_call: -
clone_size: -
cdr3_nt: TGCGCCAGCAGCTTTTCTCCGACAGGCAGCTCCTACGAGCAGTACTTC
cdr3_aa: CASSFSPTGSSYEQYF

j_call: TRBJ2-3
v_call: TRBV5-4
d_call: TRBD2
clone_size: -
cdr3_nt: TGTGCCAGCAGCTTGAGGTGGGGTGATAGCGGGGGGGCCACAGATACGCAGTATTTT
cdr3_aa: CASSLRWGDSGGATDTQYF

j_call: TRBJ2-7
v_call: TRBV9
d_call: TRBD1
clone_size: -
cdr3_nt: TGTGCCAGCAGTGGGACAGGATGGGAGCAGTACTTC
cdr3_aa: CASSGTGWEQYF

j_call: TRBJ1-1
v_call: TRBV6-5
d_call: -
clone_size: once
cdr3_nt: TGTGCCAGCAGTTACTCGACGGGGGGCACCACTGAAGCTTTCTTT
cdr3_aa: CASSYSTGGTTEAFF

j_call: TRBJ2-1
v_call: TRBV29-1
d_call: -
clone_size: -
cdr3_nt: TGCAGCGTTGGAGTTCCCGACCGCTTGGGCAATGAGCAGTTCTTC
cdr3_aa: CSVGVPDRLGNEQFF

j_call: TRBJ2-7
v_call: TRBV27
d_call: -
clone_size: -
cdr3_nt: TGTGCCAGCAGTTTAGGAACAGGCTCACCCTACGAGCAGTACTTC
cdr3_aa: CASSLGTGSPYEQYF

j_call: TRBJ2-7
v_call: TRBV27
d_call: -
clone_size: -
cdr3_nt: TGTGCCAGCAGTTTAGGACAGTGGTACGAGCAGTACTTC
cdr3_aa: CASSLGQWYEQYF

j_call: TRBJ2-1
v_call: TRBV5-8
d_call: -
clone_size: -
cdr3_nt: TGTGCCAGCAGCTTGATCACCAATGAGCAGTTCTTC
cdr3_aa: CASSLITNEQFF

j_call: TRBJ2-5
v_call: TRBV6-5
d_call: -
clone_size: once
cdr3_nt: TGTGCCAGCAGTTACTCTTCAGTGGGAGAGACCCAGTACTTC
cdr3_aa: CASSYSSVGETQYF

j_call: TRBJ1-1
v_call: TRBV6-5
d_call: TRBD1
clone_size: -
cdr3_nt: TGTGCCAGCAGGCAGACAGGGACGGGCACTGAAGCTTTCTTT
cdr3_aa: CASRQTGTGTEAFF

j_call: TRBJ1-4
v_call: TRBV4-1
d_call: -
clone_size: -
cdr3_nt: TGCGCCAGCAGCCAAGTCCAACCGATTAATGAAAAACTGTTTTTT
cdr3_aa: CASSQVQPINEKLFF

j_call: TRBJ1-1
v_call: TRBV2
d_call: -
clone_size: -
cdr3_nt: TGTGCCAGCAGCTCGGGGGATAATCTATCTGAAGCTTTCTTT
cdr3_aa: CASSSGDNLSEAFF

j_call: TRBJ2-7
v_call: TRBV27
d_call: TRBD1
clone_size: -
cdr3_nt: TGTGCCAGCAAGGACAGGGGAAACGAGCAGTACTTC
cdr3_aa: CASKDRGNEQYF

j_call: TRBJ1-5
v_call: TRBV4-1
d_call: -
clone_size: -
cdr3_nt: TGCGCCAGCAGCCAAGATCTGGGGGCGGGGCAGCCCCAGCATTTT
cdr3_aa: CASSQDLGAGQPQHF

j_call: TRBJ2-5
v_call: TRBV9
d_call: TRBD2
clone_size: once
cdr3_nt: TGTGCCAGCAGCCCCGGGGGGGGTCTGGAAGAGACCCAGTACTTC
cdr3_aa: CASSPGGGLEETQYF

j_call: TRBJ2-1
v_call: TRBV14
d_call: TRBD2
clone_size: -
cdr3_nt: TGTGCCAGCAGCCAGGACACTAGCGGGGGGGCTGATGAGCAGTTCTTC
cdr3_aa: CASSQDTSGGADEQFF

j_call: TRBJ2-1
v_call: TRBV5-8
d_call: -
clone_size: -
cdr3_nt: TGTGCCAGCAGTGAGGACAGCCTATCAAACAATGAGCAGTTCTTC
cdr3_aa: CASSEDSLSNNEQFF

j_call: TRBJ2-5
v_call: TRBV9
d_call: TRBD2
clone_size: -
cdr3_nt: TGTGCCAGCAGCGCTGGGACTAGCGGGGTAGTTTTGCAAGAGACCCAGTACTTC
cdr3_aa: CASSAGTSGVVLQETQYF

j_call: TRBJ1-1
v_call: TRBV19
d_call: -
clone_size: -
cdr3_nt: TGTGCCAGTAGTATCGGAGGGGGGTCTGAAGCTTTCTTT
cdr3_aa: CASSIGGGSEAFF

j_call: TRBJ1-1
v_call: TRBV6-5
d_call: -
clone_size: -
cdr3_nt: TGTGCCAGCAGTTACTCGGACTTCACTGAAGCTTTCTTT
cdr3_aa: CASSYSDFTEAFF

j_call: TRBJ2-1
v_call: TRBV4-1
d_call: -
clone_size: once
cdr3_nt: TGCGCCAGCAGCCAAGATCTGGATGAGCAGTTCTTC
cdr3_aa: CASSQDLDEQFF

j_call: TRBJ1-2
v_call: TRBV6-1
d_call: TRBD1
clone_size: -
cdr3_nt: TGTGCCAGCAGTGGTCGTCCAGGGGGTAACTATGGCTACACCTTC
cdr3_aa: CASSGRPGGNYGYTF

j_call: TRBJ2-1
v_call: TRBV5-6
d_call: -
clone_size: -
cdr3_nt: TGTGCCAGCAGCTTGGGAGTAAATGAGCAGTTCTTC
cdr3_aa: CASSLGVNEQFF

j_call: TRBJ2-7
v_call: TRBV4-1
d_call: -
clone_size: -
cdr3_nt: TGCGCCAGCAGCCAGCTTGGGGGGAGTGACGAGCAGTACTTC
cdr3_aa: CASSQLGGSDEQYF

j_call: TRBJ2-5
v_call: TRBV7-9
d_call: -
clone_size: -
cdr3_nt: TGTGCCAGCAGCTTGGGGCCGAGGTTGGAGGAGACCCAGTACTTC
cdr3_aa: CASSLGPRLEETQYF